These T cell receptor beta chains were read from a single sample in a study of shared clonotypes between healthy human individuals. Profiling relied on immunoSEQ multiplex PCR, and the TCRdb table lists in-frame clones only, not all of them. Of more than 850,000 clones detected, 75% to 80% appear once; the ten largest clones hold more than 0.5%. The sequencing sample was made of memory CD4+ T cells from PBMCs. The receptors here all came from a man younger than 35 in good health. Some clones in this sample may be carry-over from other donors' samples. The CDR3 runs from the conserved cysteine through the conserved F or W. The order of the fields is clone size, D gene, J gene, V gene, CDR3 protein, CDR3 DNA. D genes are given only for firm matches. Size is omitted from some rows. Given values are once, few, many or a class for expanded clones.

abundance: few; d_gene: NA; j_gene: TRBJ2-7; v_gene: TRBV7-9; CDR3aa: CASSEKGFREQYF; CDR3nt: TGTGCCAGCAGCGAAAAGGGTTTCCGGGAGCAGTACTTC
abundance: NA; d_gene: NA; j_gene: TRBJ1-2; v_gene: TRBV29-1; CDR3aa: CSVVGGSGYTF; CDR3nt: TGCAGCGTTGTCGGGGGCAGTGGCTACACCTTC
abundance: once; d_gene: NA; j_gene: TRBJ1-2; v_gene: TRBV4-2; CDR3aa: CASSQDYGPNYGYTF; CDR3nt: TGTGCCAGCAGCCAAGACTACGGCCCTAACTATGGCTACACCTTC
abundance: once; d_gene: NA; j_gene: TRBJ1-1; v_gene: TRBV6-6; CDR3aa: CASSYFEDRNTEAFF; CDR3nt: TGTGCCAGCAGTTACTTCGAGGACAGGAACACTGAAGCTTTCTTT
abundance: NA; d_gene: NA; j_gene: TRBJ2-7; v_gene: TRBV2; CDR3aa: CASSDLYGSDYEQYF; CDR3nt: TGTGCCAGCAGTGATCTATATGGGTCAGACTACGAGCAGTACTTC
abundance: NA; d_gene: NA; j_gene: TRBJ2-7; v_gene: TRBV9; CDR3aa: CASGDILGYEQYF; CDR3nt: TGTGCCAGCGGAGACATCTTGGGCTACGAGCAGTACTTC
abundance: NA; d_gene: NA; j_gene: TRBJ2-3; v_gene: TRBV2; CDR3aa: CASRETVIAQYF; CDR3nt: TGTGCCAGCAGGGAGACAGTAATCGCCCAGTATTTT
abundance: few; d_gene: TRBD1; j_gene: TRBJ1-1; v_gene: TRBV19; CDR3aa: CASGTGMATEAFF; CDR3nt: TGTGCCAGTGGGACAGGGATGGCTACTGAAGCTTTCTTT
abundance: few; d_gene: TRBD1; j_gene: TRBJ1-1; v_gene: TRBV28; CDR3aa: CASSPGDRLTEAFF; CDR3nt: TGTGCCAGCAGCCCCGGGGACAGACTCACTGAAGCTTTCTTT
abundance: NA; d_gene: NA; j_gene: TRBJ2-5; v_gene: TRBV4-2; CDR3aa: CASSQDFSSGRGDETQYF; CDR3nt: TGTGCCAGCAGCCAAGATTTTTCCTCGGGCAGGGGTGATGAGACCCAGTACTTC
abundance: NA; d_gene: TRBD1; j_gene: TRBJ1-1; v_gene: TRBV10-2; CDR3aa: CASRAGGGIEAFF; CDR3nt: TGCGCCAGCAGGGCAGGGGGAGGAATTGAAGCTTTCTTT
abundance: NA; d_gene: NA; j_gene: TRBJ2-2; v_gene: TRBV9; CDR3aa: CASSRTVGVDTGELFF; CDR3nt: TGTGCCAGCAGCCGCACAGTGGGGGTGGACACCGGGGAGCTGTTTTTT
abundance: NA; d_gene: TRBD2; j_gene: TRBJ2-3; v_gene: TRBV7-3; CDR3aa: CASSLGLAGVATQYF; CDR3nt: TGTGCCAGCAGCCTCGGACTAGCGGGAGTGGCTACGCAGTATTTT
abundance: NA; d_gene: NA; j_gene: TRBJ2-6; v_gene: TRBV5-1; CDR3aa: CASSFRRPSGANVLTF; CDR3nt: TGCGCCAGCAGCTTTCGTCGCCCATCTGGGGCCAACGTCCTGACTTTC
abundance: NA; d_gene: NA; j_gene: TRBJ1-2; v_gene: TRBV2; CDR3aa: CASSDRSLGYTF; CDR3nt: TGTGCCAGCAGTGATCGGTCGTTAGGCTACACCTTC
abundance: NA; d_gene: NA; j_gene: TRBJ1-5; v_gene: TRBV19; CDR3aa: CASKPFYSNQPQHF; CDR3nt: TGTGCCAGTAAGCCCTTTTATAGCAATCAGCCCCAGCATTTT
abundance: NA; d_gene: TRBD1; j_gene: TRBJ2-3; v_gene: TRBV7-2; CDR3aa: CASRDNRGSDTQYF; CDR3nt: TGTGCCAGCAGGGATAACAGGGGGTCAGATACGCAGTATTTT
abundance: NA; d_gene: NA; j_gene: TRBJ2-4; v_gene: TRBV21-1; CDR3aa: CASSKRTALAKNIQYF; CDR3nt: TGTGCCAGCAGCAAAAGGACTGCCCTAGCCAAAAACATTCAGTACTTC
abundance: once; d_gene: NA; j_gene: TRBJ2-1; v_gene: TRBV11-3; CDR3aa: CASSLDSQGNNEQFF; CDR3nt: TGTGCCAGCAGCTTAGACAGTCAGGGAAATAATGAGCAGTTCTTC
abundance: NA; d_gene: TRBD2; j_gene: TRBJ2-1; v_gene: TRBV6-6; CDR3aa: CASSHILAGVYNEQFF; CDR3nt: TGTGCCAGCAGCCATATCCTAGCGGGAGTCTACAATGAGCAGTTCTTC
abundance: NA; d_gene: TRBD2; j_gene: TRBJ2-7; v_gene: TRBV28; CDR3aa: CASSFYVAGGPLRTYEQYF; CDR3nt: TGTGCCAGCAGTTTTTATGTAGCGGGAGGCCCCTTAAGAACCTACGAGCAGTACTTC
abundance: NA; d_gene: NA; j_gene: TRBJ2-7; v_gene: TRBV11-3; CDR3aa: CASAAQYF; CDR3nt: TGCGCCTCCGCGGCGCAGTACTTC
abundance: NA; d_gene: NA; j_gene: TRBJ2-2; v_gene: TRBV5-1; CDR3aa: CASSLGVNMNTGELFF; CDR3nt: TGCGCCAGCAGCTTGGGGGTAAATATGAACACCGGGGAGCTGTTTTTT
abundance: once; d_gene: TRBD2; j_gene: TRBJ2-3; v_gene: TRBV5-1; CDR3aa: CASSSLAGFTDTQYF; CDR3nt: TGCGCCAGCAGTTCTTTAGCGGGATTCACAGATACGCAGTATTTT
abundance: NA; d_gene: TRBD2; j_gene: TRBJ2-1; v_gene: TRBV9; CDR3aa: CASSSRLAGVGDEQFF; CDR3nt: TGTGCCAGCAGCTCCCGACTAGCGGGAGTAGGTGATGAGCAGTTCTTC
abundance: NA; d_gene: NA; j_gene: TRBJ2-7; v_gene: TRBV19; CDR3aa: CASSPTETGKYEQYF; CDR3nt: TGTGCCAGTAGCCCCACGGAGACAGGTAAATACGAGCAGTACTTC
abundance: NA; d_gene: NA; j_gene: TRBJ1-1; v_gene: TRBV20-1; CDR3aa: CSAGQLSEAFF; CDR3nt: TGCAGTGCTGGACAGCTTTCTGAAGCTTTCTTT